One sample yielded the 15 T cell receptor beta chains listed below, sequenced in a study of T cell repertoires in cytomegalovirus infection. TCRdb called the reads again in MiXCR, with one record for every CDR3 protein. The top ten clones hold around 12% of a sample with around 310,000 distinct CDR3 sequences, 15% to 20% of them seen once. Sequenced material: PBMCs. The receptor set was obtained from a human donor in good health (CMV status not recorded). Some clones in this sample may be carry-over from other donors' samples.

This clonotype was found a few times. The gene calls are TRBV4-1 and TRBJ2-1; D gene uncertain. The CDR3 has 12 residues. V lost 1 base and J 5 bases, leaving 3 bases between the germline ends. CDR1 is MGHRA and CDR2 is YSYEKL in the germline V gene. The CDR3 coding sequence is TGCGCCAGCAGCCAAGTGAACAATGAGCAGTTCTTC. It specifies CASSQVNNEQFF.

The J gene is TRBJ2-1, the V gene TRBV5-1; TRBD2 matches at 13 bases. J lost 9 bases, V lost 2 bases, and 14 bases had no gene match. The CDR3 consists of 18 residues. Germline V gene lookup returns CDR1 SGHRS and CDR2 YFSETQ. Here the CDR3 DNA reads TGCGCCAGCAGCTTTCAAAAAACTAGCGGGGGGGACCGAATTGAGCAGTTCTTC. Protein sequence: CASSFQKTSGGDRIEQFF.

This clonotype appeared a single time. The chain carries TRBV13 and TRBJ1-4, with D hard to call. Trimming pared 5 bases from V and 8 bases from J, leaving 18 bases between. The CDR3 length is 15 residues. Per germline, CDR1 PRHDT and CDR2 FYEKMQ (reference sequence). The CDR3 DNA sequence: TGTGCCAGCAGCCCCCGGCGATGGATGGGGGAAAAACTGTTTTTT. It is translated as CASSPRRWMGEKLFF.

J is TRBJ1-4 and V is TRBV7-4, with 7 bases lining up with TRBD1. The ends lost 0 bases at V and 6 bases at J; junction bases unmatched: 4. CDR1 is SGHVT, CDR2 SQSDAQ, per germline. The CDR3 is 15 residues long. The CDR3 DNA sequence: TGTGCCAGCAGCTTAGCAGGGGGCTCAGATGAAAAACTGTTTTTT. Translated: CASSLAGGSDEKLFF.

The chain employs TRBV6-8 and TRBJ2-5, with 9 bases identical to TRBD1. The ends lost 5 bases at V and 5 bases at J; junction bases unmatched: 9. The CDR3 is 15 residues long. Germline CDR1 reads MNHGY; CDR2 reads SAAAGT. The chain's CDR3 is CASSGVGQGVETQYF. The CDR3 bases are TGTGCCAGCAGTGGCGTGGGACAGGGTGTGGAGACCCAGTACTTC.

V is TRBV20-1 and J is TRBJ2-5; 9 bases are a match to TRBD2. CDR1 is DFQATT and CDR2 is SNEGSKA in the germline V gene (reference sequence). Trimming cost V 6 bases and J 5 bases; bases outside gene matches: 10. The CDR3 spans 14 residues. The CDR3 loop is CSASGASGAETQYF. CDR3 bases: TGCAGTGCCTCTGGCGCTAGCGGGGCGGAGACCCAGTACTTC.

This clonotype showed up many times. The chain combines TRBV6-1 with TRBJ2-7; D is unclear. V lost 5 bases and J 0 bases, leaving 8 bases between the germline ends. Germline CDR1 reads MNHNS; CDR2 reads SASEGT. This CDR3 is 13 amino acids long. CDR3 protein: CASSYAYSYEQYF. DNA for the CDR3: TGTGCCAGCAGTTACGCATACTCCTACGAGCAGTACTTC.

The rearrangement links TRBV7-2 to TRBJ1-1; no reliable D call. The CDR3 contains 14 residues. Germline CDR1 reads SGHTA; CDR2 reads FQGNSA. The V end was cut by 10 bases, the J end by 0 bases, with 15 bases between. The CDR3 region is CANKRAAVNTEAFF. The CDR3 nucleotides are TGTGCCAACAAGAGAGCGGCGGTGAACACTGAAGCTTTCTTT.

This clonotype was counted only a few times. This CDR3 is CASSQSVTEAFF. The CDR3 DNA reads TGTGCCAGCAGCCAATCGGTCACTGAAGCTTTCTTT. V and J are TRBV6-2 or TRBV6-3 and TRBJ1-1; unclear D gene. Trimming left V 6 bases short and J 4 bases short, with 9 bases between. The CDR3 consists of 12 residues. Looked up from germline, CDR1 is MNHEY and CDR2 is SVGEGT.

This clonotype was observed many times. The DNA of the CDR3 is TGTGCCAGCAGCCTGGGAGGGGCAATCTACGAGCAGTACTTC. Its protein is CASSLGGAIYEQYF. The genes are TRBV7-9 and TRBJ2-7; 7 bases are shared with TRBD2. Per the germline V gene, CDR1 is SEHNR and CDR2 is FQNEAQ (reference sequence). The CDR3 sequence is 14 residues long. With V trimmed by 5 bases and J by 3 bases, 7 bases remained unmatched.

Only a few counts were recorded for this clonotype. The V gene is TRBV5-4, the J gene TRBJ2-1; maybe TRBD2 (6 bases). This CDR3 is 16 amino acids long. Germline V gene sequence: CDR1 SGHNT, CDR2 YYREEE (reference sequence). Trimming removed 0 bases at V and 6 bases at J, with 16 bases between. CDR3 DNA: TGTGCCAGCAGCTTGGATCCCGGGACTTCGGTCAATGAGCAGTTCTTC. Its protein product is CASSLDPGTSVNEQFF.

This clonotype came up a few times. J is TRBJ2-3 and V is TRBV12-5; possible D gene TRBD1, 6 bases. Trimming shortened V by 4 bases and J by 6 bases, and 11 bases separated the two germline ends. Germline values: CDR1 LGHNT, CDR2 FRNRAP. The CDR3 totals 13 residues. The CDR3 reads CASGSQGWDTQYF. CDR3 in DNA: TGTGCTAGTGGTTCACAGGGTTGGGATACGCAGTATTTT.

The table lists this clonotype with many counts. This chain joins TRBV25-1 and TRBJ2-3; 9 positions match TRBD1. The J segment lost 6 bases and the V segment lost 2 bases, leaving 9 bases of the junction unmatched. Germline CDR1 and CDR2: MGHDK and SYGVNS. CDR3 length: 16 amino acids. CDR3 in DNA: TGTGCCAGCAGTGAAGCCGGGACAGGGTGGTCGGATACGCAGTATTTT. Translation: CASSEAGTGWSDTQYF.

This clonotype was counted at least ten times. V gene TRBV27 combines with J gene TRBJ2-3; D is unresolved. V was shortened by 5 bases and J by 4 bases, with 13 bases between the two germline ends. Per the germline V gene, CDR1 is MNHEY and CDR2 is SMNVEV (reference sequence). This CDR3 is built from 14 residues. This CDR3 is CASSLRGSSDTQYF. CDR3 in DNA: TGTGCCAGCAGTCTTAGAGGCAGCTCAGATACGCAGTATTTT.

The genes are TRBV4-2 and TRBJ1-5; a possible D gene is TRBD1 (5 bases). The length of the CDR3 is 16 residues. The V end lost 0 bases, the J end lost 6 bases, and 15 bases lay between the germline ends. CDR1 is LGHNA and CDR2 is YNFKEQ in the germline V gene. In nucleotides, the CDR3 is TGTGCCAGCAGCCAAGATTTTTCGGGGGTGTTTCAGCCCCAGCATTTT. This sequence encodes CASSQDFSGVFQPQHF.